These 26 T cell receptor beta chains were all obtained from the same sample, sequenced in a study of T cells after somatic rescue of genetic block. TCRdb's table, derived via immunoSEQ multiplex PCR, lists solely in-frame clones and lacks some. The table records roughly 92,000 clones, approximately 90% of them present only once. The sample was peripheral blood mononuclear cells (PBMCs). The receptors stem from a woman younger than 30.

This rearrangement joins TRBV11-2 to TRBJ2-7, with D uncertain. The CDR3 has 15 residues. V lost 1 base and J 1 base, leaving 11 bases between the germline ends. Germline V CDR1 and CDR2: SGHAT, FQNNGV. The CDR3 loop reads CASSLAAVGSYEQYF. The CDR3 nucleotides are TGTGCCAGCAGCTTAGCGGCAGTCGGATCCTACGAGCAGTACTTC.

The rearrangement links TRBV30 to TRBJ1-6, with no clear D. V was pared by 3 bases and J by 1 base, with 7 bases between. Germline V lookup: CDR1 GTSNPN, CDR2 SVGIG (reference sequence). The CDR3 is made up of 14 amino acids. The CDR3 sequence: CAWRERSYNSPLHF. The CDR3 DNA is TGTGCCTGGAGGGAACGGTCCTATAATTCACCCCTCCACTTT.

The chain has TRBV9 and TRBJ2-5; 11 nucleotides agree with TRBD2. The germline CDR1 and CDR2 sequences are SGDLS and YYNGEE. This CDR3 spans 16 amino acids. V lost 2 bases, J lost 4 bases, and 7 bases stayed unmatched. CDR3 DNA: TGTGCCAGCAGCGTTGATAGCGGGAGGGCCCTAGAGACCCAGTACTTC. Amino acids: CASSVDSGRALETQYF.

The V call is TRBV4-3, the J call TRBJ2-2; possible D gene TRBD2, 6 bases. This CDR3 has 17 amino acids. V was clipped by 0 bases and J by 6 bases, with 17 bases between them. Germline loops: CDR1 LGHNA, CDR2 YSLEER. This chain's CDR3 is CASSQDSGGSRAGELFF. The CDR3 DNA reads as TGCGCCAGCAGCCAAGATAGCGGAGGGAGTCGGGCCGGGGAGCTGTTTTTT.

The chain couples TRBV4-1 to TRBJ2-3, with D tentatively TRBD1 or TRBD2 (6 bases each). Trimming removed 5 bases from V and 1 base from J, with 7 bases in between. Germline values: CDR1 MGHRA, CDR2 YSYEKL. The CDR3 is made up of 13 amino acids. In DNA form, the CDR3 reads TGCGCCAGCAGCGGGGGGCGCACAGATACGCAGTATTTT. Residues: CASSGGRTDTQYF.

This clone was observed a single time. The rearrangement uses TRBV11-3 and TRBJ1-2, with 11 bases identical to TRBD1. V trimming: 5 bases; J trimming: 7 bases; junction bases outside the gene matches: 3. The CDR3 is 13 amino acids. Germline V gene lookup returns CDR1 SGHNT and CDR2 YENEEA. CDR3 sequence reads: CASSGQGASGYTF. In DNA form, the CDR3 reads TGTGCCAGCAGCGGACAGGGGGCCTCTGGCTACACCTTC.

This clone was seen a few times. The rearrangement links TRBV6-6 to TRBJ1-1; D call uncertain. The V and J ends lost 10 bases and 2 bases respectively, with 8 bases between them. The CDR3 extends over 11 amino acids. Germline V CDR1 and CDR2: MNHNY, SVGAGI (reference sequence). CDR3 loop: CATLINTEAFF. For the CDR3, the DNA is TGTGCCACCCTTATAAACACTGAAGCTTTCTTT.

V usage is TRBV16 and J usage is TRBJ1-3; D is possibly TRBD1 (5 bases). The germline V gene encodes CDR1 KGHSY and CDR2 FQNENV. This CDR3 is 15 amino acids long. Trimming removed 5 bases from V and 0 bases from J, with 11 bases in between. The CDR3 protein is CASSDQGDSGNTIYF. CDR3 coding DNA: TGTGCCAGCAGCGATCAGGGAGACTCTGGAAACACCATATATTTT. Variable domain in full (rest from reference TRBV16 and TRBJ1-3): GEEVAQTPKHLVRGEGQKAKLYCAPIKGHSYVFWYQQVLKNEFKFLISFQNENVFDETGMPKERFSAKCLPNSPCSLEIQATKLEDSAVYFCASSDQGDSGNTIYFGEGSWLTVV.

This chain links TRBV16 with TRBJ1-1, with a possible D match to TRBD1 (5 bases). The CDR3 has 15 residues. Deletions cut 4 bases from V and 1 base from J, with 13 bases between. Germline V gene lookup returns CDR1 KGHSY and CDR2 FQNENV. The CDR3 coding sequence is TGTGCCAGCAGCCTCTCAGCGGGGGGGAACACTGAAGCTTTCTTT. Translating it yields CASSLSAGGNTEAFF.

This chain's CDR3 is CASSIGDRARDEQYF. The CDR3 DNA reads as TGTGCCAGCAGCATAGGGGACAGGGCCCGGGACGAGCAGTACTTC. The rearrangement links TRBV9 to TRBJ2-7, with TRBD1 matching 9 bases. CDR1 and CDR2 (germline): SGDLS, YYNGEE. V lost 4 bases, J lost 5 bases, and 10 bases stayed unmatched. The CDR3 runs to 15 residues.

This chain connects TRBV28 to TRBJ2-5; TRBD1 is a possible D gene (6 bases). This CDR3 has 13 residues. V was pared by 6 bases and J by 1 base, with 9 bases between. Germline CDR1 reads MDHEN; CDR2 reads SYDVKM. The CDR3 spells CASRVTGQETQYF. In DNA, the CDR3 is TGTGCCAGCAGGGTGACAGGCCAAGAGACCCAGTACTTC.

The rearrangement uses TRBV5-1 and TRBJ2-5; 7 positions agree with TRBD2. CDR3 length: 15 residues. With V trimmed by 0 bases and J by 1 base, 3 bases remained unmatched. Germline assignment: CDR1 SGHRS and CDR2 YFSETQ. CDR3 coding DNA: TGCGCCAGCAGCTTGGCGGGGGGAAGCCAAGAGACCCAGTACTTC. Encoded protein: CASSLAGGSQETQYF.

The chain employs TRBV2 and TRBJ2-7; TRBD1 might be the D (5 bases). The CDR3 consists of 14 residues. The V end lost 4 bases, the J end lost 0 bases, and 10 bases lay between the germline ends. Germline CDR1 is SNHLY and CDR2 is FYNNEI. The CDR3 spells CASSAGMGSYEQYF. The DNA for the CDR3 is TGTGCCAGCAGTGCAGGGATGGGCTCCTACGAGCAGTACTTC.

The chain has TRBV6-4 and TRBJ2-1; D is unclear. Trimming pared 6 bases from V and 9 bases from J, leaving 24 bases between. This CDR3 region has 16 residues. The V gene's germline CDR1 is MRHNA and CDR2 SNTAGT. Here the CDR3 reads CASSPPRPTAASEQFF. The CDR3 region has the DNA TGTGCCAGCAGCCCCCCCCGGCCCACCGCAGCGAGTGAGCAGTTCTTC.

V and J are TRBV30 and TRBJ1-3; D not resolved. Trimming left V 8 bases short and J 8 bases short, with 13 bases between. The CDR3 extends over 11 amino acids. CDR1 GTSNPN and CDR2 SVGIG come from the germline V gene (reference sequence). The CDR3 bases are TGTGCCCGCGCCCTGAGGGACACCATATATTTT. The encoded protein is CARALRDTIYF. The whole variable domain, filled in from reference TRBV30 and TRBJ1-3, reads SQTIHQWPATLVQPVGSPLSLECTVEGTSNPNLYWYRQAAGRGLQLLFYSVGIGQISSEVPQNLSASRPQDRQFILSSKKLLLSDSGFYLCARALRDTIYFGEGSWLTVV.

The V call is TRBV28, the J call TRBJ1-5; D call uncertain. The CDR3 has 16 residues. Trimming left V 2 bases short and J 4 bases short, with 15 bases between. Per the germline V gene, CDR1 is MDHEN and CDR2 is SYDVKM. The CDR3 DNA is TGTGCCAGCAGTTTAAGGGTCTGGCTATCGAATCAGCCCCAGCATTTT. It specifies CASSLRVWLSNQPQHF.

The chain carries TRBV29-1 and TRBJ2-5, with a weak D call TRBD2 (6 bases). This CDR3 comprises 12 residues. The V end was cut by 3 bases, the J end by 7 bases, with 12 bases between. Germline CDR1 and CDR2: SQVTM and ANQGSEA. CDR3 protein: CSVDGGERTQYF. In nucleotides, the CDR3 is TGCAGCGTTGATGGCGGGGAGAGGACCCAGTACTTC.

This clone has a single count. The chain links TRBV6-1 to TRBJ1-5, with no clear D. CDR3 length: 15 amino acids. Germline V lookup: CDR1 MNHNS, CDR2 SASEGT. Trimming took 0 bases from V and 3 from J, leaving 9 bases between them. Here the CDR3 reads CASSEAGGNNQPQHF. The CDR3 DNA reads as TGTGCCAGCAGTGAAGCGGGAGGGAACAATCAGCCCCAGCATTTT.

The V and J genes are TRBV19 and TRBJ1-1; D call uncertain. The CDR3 sequence is 14 residues long. V lost 3 bases and J lost 1, with 9 bases in between. Looked up from germline, CDR1 is LNHDA and CDR2 is SQIVND (reference sequence). CDR3 coding DNA: TGTGCCAGTAGTATGGTGGGAGGGAACACTGAAGCTTTCTTT. It codes for CASSMVGGNTEAFF.

V and J are TRBV28 and TRBJ2-5; D is perhaps TRBD2 (6 bases). Germline V CDR1 and CDR2: MDHEN, SYDVKM. V was trimmed by 3 bases and J by 1 base, leaving 12 bases between them. The CDR3 covers 15 residues. In DNA, the CDR3 is TGTGCCAGCAGTTTGGCGGGACTGATCCAAGAGACCCAGTACTTC. Its protein is CASSLAGLIQETQYF.

The chain combines TRBV7-8 with TRBJ2-3; D is ambiguous. V lost 1 base to trimming and J lost 2 bases, with 13 bases between them. CDR1 SGHVS and CDR2 FQNEAQ come from the germline V gene. The CDR3 has 16 residues. CDR3 DNA sequence: TGTGCCAGCAGCTTAGTCGCAGTACCGTCCACAGATACGCAGTATTTT. Encoded protein: CASSLVAVPSTDTQYF.

The chain carries TRBV9 and TRBJ2-7; 8 bases fit TRBD1. The CDR3 contains 17 residues. CDR1 is SGDLS, CDR2 YYNGEE, per germline. V lost 0 bases, J lost 6 bases, and 14 bases stayed unmatched. CDR3 residues: CASSVGRVLDRAFEQYF. The CDR3 nucleotides are TGTGCCAGCAGCGTAGGTAGAGTCTTGGACAGGGCGTTCGAGCAGTACTTC.

The gene calls are TRBV5-5 and TRBJ2-1, with 7 bases matching TRBD2. The CDR3 consists of 15 residues. Trimming cost V 5 bases and J 13 bases; bases outside gene matches: 18. Germline lookup yields CDR1 SGHKS and CDR2 YYEKEE (reference sequence). CDR3 loop: CASRAVLAERLPQFF. CDR3 in DNA: TGTGCCAGCAGGGCGGTTCTAGCGGAGAGATTACCCCAGTTCTTC.

V usage is TRBV7-2 and J usage is TRBJ2-1, with 7 bases fitting TRBD1. CDR3 length equals 12 residues. CDR1 and CDR2 (germline): SGHTA, FQGNSA. V lost 6 bases to trimming and J lost 8 bases; unmatched junction nucleotides: 4. The DNA of the CDR3 is TGTGCCAGCAGTTTACAGGGGTATGAGCAGTTCTTC. It codes for CASSLQGYEQFF.

Only one count was recorded for this clone. The CDR3 protein is CASRDSGRSSYEQYF. CDR3 coding DNA: TGTGCCAGCAGGGATAGCGGGCGTTCTTCCTACGAGCAGTACTTC. The V call is TRBV27, the J call TRBJ2-7; 7 nucleotides align to TRBD2. The germline V gene has CDR1 MNHEY and CDR2 SMNVEV (reference sequence). The CDR3 spans 15 residues. Germline trimming cut 6 bases from V and 1 base from J; bases unmatched to any gene: 9.

The rearrangement uses TRBV28 and TRBJ2-3, with no clear D. The V end was cut by 1 base, the J end by 12 bases, with 14 bases between. The CDR3 has 13 residues. CDR1 and CDR2 from the germline V gene are MDHEN and SYDVKM. The CDR3 DNA is TGTGCCAGCAGTTTATATTCTGGGCCCGACCAGTATTTT. Amino acid sequence: CASSLYSGPDQYF.